A selection of T cell receptor beta chains follows, all from one sample in a study of shared clonotypes between healthy human individuals. Sequenced by immunoSEQ multiplex PCR; TCRdb stores in-frame clones only, minus some. The sample carries some 1 million clones, about 74% recorded once. Specimen: memory CD4+ T cells sorted from blood. The receptors derive from a man aged 18 to 30 in good health. CDR3s include the opening cysteine and the closing phenylalanine or tryptophan.

>TRBV2|TRBJ2-4
CASSEEGLGGNIQYF
>TRBV18|TRBJ1-6
CASSTALPHNSPLHF
>TRBV11-2|TRBJ1-3
CASSLQLGGGNTIYF
>TRBV18|TRBJ2-3
CASSPGASDTQYF
>TRBV11-2|TRBJ2-5
CASSFGKETQYF
>TRBV5-6|TRBJ2-7
CASSFAGPYEQYF
>TRBV5-1|TRBJ1-2
CATRRADNYGYTF
>TRBV30|TRBJ2-3
CAWGLAGGIDTQYF
>TRBV7-6|TRBJ2-5
CASSAGTVQETQYF
>TRBV2|TRBJ2-2
CASSEAGSYTGELFF
>TRBV7-8|TRBJ2-5
CASSLSGSLETQYF
>TRBV28|TRBJ1-3
CATRKAPAPLYF
>TRBV27|TRBJ2-5
CASSSSGGQTQYF
>TRBV29-1|TRBJ1-6
CSVPVGGGNSPLHF
>TRBV6-1|TRBJ2-5
CASIHGQLDVETQYF
>TRBV5-1|TRBJ2-3
CASSLDSGGRTDTQYF
>TRBV5-4|TRBJ1-4
CASSMMGGSEKLFF
>TRBV5-1|TRBJ2-1
CASSFVRGTSDEQFF
>TRBV5-1|TRBJ2-2
CASSLNTGELFF
>TRBV18|TRBJ2-3
CASSPPSGGAPDTQYF
>TRBV7-2|TRBJ2-7
CASRETGGASGGEQYF